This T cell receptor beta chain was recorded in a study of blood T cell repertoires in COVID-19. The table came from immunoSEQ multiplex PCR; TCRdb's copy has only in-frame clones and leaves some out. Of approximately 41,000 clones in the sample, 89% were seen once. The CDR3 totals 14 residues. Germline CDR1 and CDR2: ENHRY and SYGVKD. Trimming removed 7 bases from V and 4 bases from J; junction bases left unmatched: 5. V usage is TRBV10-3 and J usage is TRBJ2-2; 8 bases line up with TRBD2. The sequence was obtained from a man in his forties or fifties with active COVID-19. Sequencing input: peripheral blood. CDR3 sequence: CAITREGGTGELFF. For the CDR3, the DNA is TGTGCCATCACCCGGGAGGGGGGCACCGGGGAGCTGTTTTTT.